The source of this TCR beta chain is a study of CXCR3-negative and CXCR3-positive naive CD8 T cells. General observations from the study: Researchers report that CXCR3-positive naive cells carry more hydrophobic TRB CDR3s than CXCR3-negative naive cells. Naive subsets did not differ in surface CD5, and the authors estimated TCR strength using properties of the TRB CDR3.

CDR3 length: 15 residues. Germline V CDR1 and CDR2: SGDLS, YYNGEE. Libraries were UMI-labeled 5' RACE TRB cDNA. TCRdb re-called the 5' RACE reads and shows each CDR3 protein once, DNA omitted. The sample data list 90,000 to 150,000 distinct CDR3 sequences. Comments on this clonotype: Its antigen is still unknown.

Phenotypically, naive CD8+ T cells corresponded to CD45RO-CCR7+CD27+CD95-. Sequencing used naive CXCR3+ CD8+ T cells from blood. This sample's subset: CD45RO-CCR7+CD27+CD95- naive CD8+ T cells expressing CXCR3 (TNR3+). The chain links TRBV9 to TRBJ1-2; TCRdb designates TRBD1, a call that cannot be tested without DNA. The sequence came from a human donor in good health. Some clones in this sample may be carry-over from other donors' samples. The CDR3 here is CASSGVRDRGYGYTF.